This T cell receptor (beta chain) was observed in a study of patients and donors after allogeneic stem cell transplantation. One entry per CDR3 protein, called by TCRdb with MiXCR from the RT-PCR reads. Among about 200,000 distinct CDR3 sequences listed, less than 45% were seen once. With 2 bases removed from V and 3 bases from J, the gap between germline ends came to 10 bases. The CDR3 extends over 15 amino acids. Germline V gene data show CDR1 as MGHRA and CDR2 as YSYEKL. The TCR was taken from a human donor who was either an allogeneic HSCT recipient or a stem cell or donor lymphocyte infusion donor (not recorded which). It is not recorded whose cells these are; they may come from a transplant donor. Sequences were obtained from blood, either unsorted or a sorted T cell fraction (not recorded which). The rearrangement joins TRBV4-1 to TRBJ2-2; D remains ambiguous. The CDR3 DNA reads as TGCGCCAGCAGCCAATGGTGGCTGGACACCGGGGAGCTGTTTTTT. It encodes CASSQWWLDTGELFF.